This record covers a single TCR beta chain. The source of the sample is a study of technical replicates of blood from a handful of donors. Generated by immunoSEQ multiplex PCR, the TCRdb table keeps only in-frame clones and is missing some. The sample yields about 88,000 clones, around 95% seen once. The CDR3 sequence is 13 residues long. CDR1 MNHGY and CDR2 SVAAGI come from the germline V gene. Deletions cut 7 bases from V and 0 bases from J, with 10 bases between. This receptor was identified in a human donor in good health. V usage is TRBV6-9 and J usage is TRBJ2-7; D possibly corresponds to TRBD2 (6 bases). Sequencing used T cells isolated from PBMCs. CDR3 in amino acids: CASTFGSSYEQYF. The CDR3 DNA is TGTGCCAGCACGTTCGGGAGCTCCTACGAGCAGTACTTC.